The 17 T cell receptor beta chains below all came from one sample that was sequenced in a study of T cells in Graves' hyperthyroidism and ophthalmopathy. TCR beta CDR3 region amplification was performed from RNA transcripts. When the TCR CDR3 underwent first-round RT-PCR, the HTBI primer set was used. TCRdb reprocessed the multiplex PCR reads via MiXCR and lists one record per CDR3 protein. The sample lists hundreds of thousands of distinct CDR3 sequences; roughly 45% were seen once. Sequencing input: peripheral blood or thyroid tissue (not recorded which). The receptors were sampled from an adult man with Graves' disease, either hyperthyroidism or ophthalmopathy (not recorded which).

The rearrangement joins TRBV15 to TRBJ1-4; D ambiguous. The CDR3 extends over 17 amino acids. Germline V lookup: CDR1 LNHNV, CDR2 YYDKDF (reference sequence). Trimming removed 0 bases from V and 8 bases from J, with 19 bases in between. Here the CDR3 DNA reads TGTGCCACCAGCAGAGACTTGATGCCAGGAGGGAAAGAAAAACTGTTTTTT. Translated, it gives CATSRDLMPGGKEKLFF.

This clonotype turned up a few times. The rearrangement links TRBV29-1 to TRBJ1-2; no reliable D call. CDR1 and CDR2 (germline): SQVTM, ANQGSEA. The V end was cut by 0 bases, the J end by 8 bases, with 16 bases between. This CDR3 is built from 14 residues. The CDR3 region is CSVEEGLGRKGYTF. The DNA for the CDR3 is TGCAGCGTTGAAGAGGGCTTGGGGAGAAAAGGCTACACCTTC.

This clonotype was counted at least ten times. The CDR3 nucleotides read TGTGCCAGCAGTTTGGTGGGCTCACAAGAGACCCAGTACTTC. This translates into CASSLVGSQETQYF. J is TRBJ2-5 and V is TRBV12-3 or TRBV12-4; D remains unclear. V was clipped by 3 bases and J by 2 bases, with 10 bases between them. The length of the CDR3 is 14 residues.

This clonotype was found many times. This chain connects TRBV12-3 or TRBV12-4 to TRBJ1-1, with D unclear. This CDR3 contains 13 residues. Trimming left V 1 base short and J 1 base short, with 4 bases between. CDR3 coding DNA: TGTGCCAGCAGTTTAGAGGAGAACACTGAAGCTTTCTTT. Its translation is CASSLEENTEAFF.

The chain is built from TRBV2 and TRBJ1-6, with D unresolved. CDR3 length: 13 residues. V lost 4 bases and J 14 bases, leaving 15 bases between the germline ends. CDR1 is SNHLY, CDR2 FYNNEI, per germline. CDR3 DNA: TGTGCCAGCAGTGGCGACCTGGTGGGGACCCTCCACTTT. It yields the protein CASSGDLVGTLHF.

This clonotype was detected only a few times. The V call is TRBV6-1, the J call TRBJ2-5; 10 bases line up with TRBD2. J gave up 5 bases and V 4 bases, and 13 bases lay outside the gene matches. The CDR3 is made up of 17 amino acids. Germline CDR1 and CDR2: MNHNS and SASEGT. The CDR3 reads CASSGTSSGRRWETQYF. In DNA form, the CDR3 reads TGTGCCAGCAGTGGGACATCTAGCGGGAGACGGTGGGAGACCCAGTACTTC.

V is TRBV20-1 and J is TRBJ1-2; a possible D gene is TRBD1 (5 bases). V lost 2 bases, J lost 10 bases, and 17 bases lay in between. This CDR3 region has 13 residues. CDR1 is DFQATT and CDR2 is SNEGSKA in the germline V gene (reference sequence). The CDR3 spells CSARSPWDASYTF. The CDR3, as DNA: TGCAGTGCTAGATCCCCCTGGGACGCCTCCTACACCTTC.

The chain has TRBV13 and TRBJ1-5, with a tentative D call TRBD1 (6 bases). The germline gives CDR1 PRHDT, CDR2 FYEKMQ (reference sequence). The CDR3 consists of 15 residues. Trimming shortened V by 5 bases and J by 0 bases, and 11 bases separated the two germline ends. In nucleotides, the CDR3 is TGTGCCAGCAGCGCCCCAGGGGATAGCAATCAGCCCCAGCATTTT. Its protein product is CASSAPGDSNQPQHF.

As to this clonotype: This may arise from a read error, as a much more abundant clone is one base away. The chain joins TRBV29-1 to TRBJ2-7; no clear D gene. Germline-derived CDR1 and CDR2 are SQVTM and ANQGSEA. CDR3 length: 10 residues. Trimming shortened V by 6 bases and J by 2 bases, and 5 bases separated the two germline ends. CDR3 in amino acids: CSVGTYEQYF. The CDR3 nucleotides read TGCAGCGTCGGAACCTACGAGCAGTACTTC.

The J gene is TRBJ1-2, the V gene TRBV2; TRBD1 might be the D (6 bases). The CDR3 contains 13 residues. Deletions cut 4 bases from V and 4 bases from J, with 10 bases between. Per the germline V gene, CDR1 is SNHLY and CDR2 is FYNNEI. The CDR3 bases are TGTGCCAGCAGTGGGACAGCCTCCTATGGCTACACCTTC. Its protein is CASSGTASYGYTF.

The CDR3 DNA sequence: TGTGCCAGCAGCTTATCACTAGCGGGGGTCGGGGGGACCCAGTACTTC. This gives the protein CASSLSLAGVGGTQYF. The V and J genes are TRBV9 and TRBJ2-5; 11 nucleotides line up with TRBD2. V shed 4 bases, J shed 7 bases, and the junction held 12 bases outside the gene matches. Germline V lookup: CDR1 SGDLS, CDR2 YYNGEE. The CDR3 is 16 residues long.

This clonotype has a count of ten or more. A junction boundary mismatches the germline segment, possibly from a read error. The CDR3: CASSHPQGREQYF. Written as DNA, the CDR3 is TGCGCCAGCAGCCATCCTCAGGGGCGCGAGCAGTACTTC. The V and J genes are TRBV7-2 and TRBJ2-7; possibly TRBD1 for D (6 bases). CDR1 and CDR2 from the germline V gene are SGHTA and FQGNSA. The CDR3 contains 13 residues.

The chain couples TRBV20-1 to TRBJ2-7, with 11 bases matching TRBD2. The CDR3 is 11 amino acids. CDR1 and CDR2 from the germline V gene are DFQATT and SNEGSKA (reference sequence). DNA for the CDR3: TGCAGAGGGACTAGCGGCTACGAGCAGTACTTC. It translates to CRGTSGYEQYF.

To note about this clonotype: The CDR3 does not end in the conserved phenylalanine or tryptophan, so this is likely a read error. V gene TRBV14 combines with J gene TRBJ2-7; no firm D call. CDR1 and CDR2 from the germline V gene are SGHDN and FVKESK. Trimming left V 0 bases short and J 0 bases short, with 9 bases between. This CDR3 is built from 15 residues. The CDR3 DNA follows: TGTGCCAGCAGCCAAGAAAGCAGCAACTCCTACGAGCAGTACCTC. It encodes CASSQESSNSYEQYL.

This clonotype has ten or more counts. The gene calls are TRBV29-1 and TRBJ2-2; maybe TRBD1 (6 bases). CDR1 is SQVTM, CDR2 ANQGSEA, per germline. V shed 6 bases and J shed 4 bases, with 9 bases lying between them. The CDR3 covers 12 residues. The CDR3 DNA reads TGCAGCGTACAGGGTATCACCGGGGAGCTGTTTTTT. Its translation: CSVQGITGELFF.

Ten or more counts support this clonotype. The DNA of the CDR3 is TGCGCCAGCAGCAGCAATACAGGGGACGAGCAGTACTTC. The encoded protein is CASSSNTGDEQYF. V usage is TRBV5-1 and J usage is TRBJ2-7; 7 bases are shared with TRBD1. This CDR3 has 13 amino acids. The V and J ends lost 4 bases and 5 bases, in that order; junction bases with no gene match: 6. Germline V CDR1 and CDR2: SGHRS, YFSETQ.

The J gene is TRBJ1-3, the V gene TRBV2; D gene ambiguous. With 2 bases removed from V and 3 bases from J, the gap between germline ends came to 8 bases. This CDR3 has 14 amino acids. In germline, CDR1 is SNHLY, CDR2 FYNNEI. The CDR3 spells CASSEREDGNTIYF. The CDR3, as DNA: TGTGCCAGCAGTGAAAGGGAGGATGGAAACACCATATATTTT.